These T cell receptor beta chains were read from a single sample in a study of cytomegalovirus exposure and HLA in healthy donors. The table came from immunoSEQ multiplex PCR; TCRdb's copy has only in-frame clones and leaves some out. This table holds 110,000 to 150,000 clones, around 72% found once. Sequencing used PBMCs. The receptors were sampled from a human donor in good health. The CDR3 runs from the conserved cysteine through the conserved F or W. D genes are given only for firm matches. Part of the rows lack a size; the others show once, few, many or a class for expanded clones.

-	TRBV7-8	-	TRBJ2-1	CASRKEGALLGEQFF	TGTGCCAGCCGGAAGGAGGGGGCGCTCCTTGGGGAGCAGTTCTTC
TRBD1	TRBV18	-	TRBJ2-5	CASSRTGGRETQYF	TGTGCCAGCTCACGGACAGGGGGCCGGGAGACCCAGTACTTC
-	TRBV2	-	TRBJ1-4	CASSEVGRGREKLFF	TGTGCCAGCAGTGAAGTGGGCCGAGGGAGGGAAAAACTGTTTTTT
TRBD1	TRBV5-4	-	TRBJ1-2	CASSLRQGYGYTF	TGTGCCAGCAGCTTAAGACAGGGCTATGGCTACACCTTC
-	TRBV9	-	TRBJ2-5	CASSVGNRYQETQYF	TGTGCCAGCAGCGTAGGGAACAGGTACCAAGAGACCCAGTACTTC
TRBD2	TRBV6-1	-	TRBJ2-1	CASSEVLAGYNEQFF	TGTGCCAGCAGTGAAGTTCTAGCGGGGTACAATGAGCAGTTCTTC
-	TRBV7-9	-	TRBJ2-6	CASSLKRLGTSGGANVLTF	TGTGCCAGCAGCTTAAAACGCCTAGGTACCTCTGGTGGGGCCAACGTCCTGACTTTC
TRBD1	TRBV28	-	TRBJ1-1	CASRPLEDREVNEAFF	TGTGCCAGCAGACCCCTAGAGGACAGGGAGGTTAATGAAGCTTTCTTT
TRBD2	TRBV19	-	TRBJ2-7	CASSWTSSYEQYF	TGTGCCAGTAGTTGGACTAGCTCCTACGAGCAGTACTTC
-	TRBV28	-	TRBJ2-5	CASSLGGQQETQYF	TGTGCCAGCAGTTTGGGGGGACAGCAAGAGACCCAGTACTTC
TRBD1	TRBV6-5	few	TRBJ1-4	CASSRGRGEKLFF	TGTGCCAGCAGCAGGGGGCGCGGTGAAAAACTGTTTTTT
TRBD1	TRBV19	-	TRBJ2-5	CASSDAGTGFLETQYF	TGTGCCAGTAGTGACGCCGGGACAGGGTTTTTAGAGACCCAGTACTTC
TRBD2	TRBV5-6	-	TRBJ2-1	CASSLPGLAGGSQFF	TGTGCCAGCAGCCTCCCGGGACTAGCGGGAGGGTCCCAGTTCTTC
TRBD1	TRBV6-1	few	TRBJ1-2	CASSSDRVYGYTF	TGTGCCAGCAGTTCCGACAGGGTTTATGGCTACACCTTC
-	TRBV28	-	TRBJ1-1	CASSPAGTLNTEAFF	TGTGCCAGCAGTCCCGCCGGGACACTGAACACTGAAGCTTTCTTT
-	TRBV5-4	-	TRBJ2-5	CASSPQRPAARGETQYF	TGTGCCAGCAGCCCCCAGAGGCCAGCGGCGAGAGGAGAGACCCAGTACTTC
TRBD1	TRBV5-8	-	TRBJ1-4	CASSLTETGREKLFF	TGTGCCAGCAGCTTGACGGAGACAGGGCGAGAAAAACTGTTTTTT
TRBD1	TRBV30	-	TRBJ2-7	CAWSVLTGLDEQYF	TGTGCCTGGAGTGTACTGACAGGGCTCGACGAGCAGTACTTC
-	TRBV2	few	TRBJ2-2	CASSESGVDTGELFF	TGTGCCAGCAGTGAATCGGGAGTTGACACCGGGGAGCTGTTTTTT
-	TRBV6-5	-	TRBJ1-5	CASSYSGAPNQPQHF	TGTGCCAGCAGTTACTCTGGGGCCCCCAATCAGCCCCAGCATTTT
-	TRBV7-9	many	TRBJ2-7	CASSRGDIYEQYF	TGTGCCAGCAGCCGGGGGGACATTTACGAGCAGTACTTC
TRBD2	TRBV6-5	-	TRBJ2-1	CASSGGSYNEQFF	TGTGCCAGCAGTGGCGGGAGTTACAATGAGCAGTTCTTC
TRBD1	TRBV4-1	-	TRBJ2-3	CASSKRDSGTDTQYF	TGCGCCAGCAGCAAACGGGACAGTGGAACAGATACGCAGTATTTT
TRBD1	TRBV5-1	-	TRBJ1-2	CASSLPDRVYGYTF	TGCGCCAGCAGCTTGCCGGACAGGGTGTATGGCTACACCTTC
TRBD2	TRBV18	-	TRBJ2-1	CASSPVAGGGNEQFF	TGTGCCAGCTCACCAGTGGCGGGGGGCGGAAATGAGCAGTTCTTC
-	TRBV11-2	once	TRBJ2-1	CASSLGPYNEQFF	TGTGCCAGCAGCTTAGGGCCCTACAATGAGCAGTTCTTC
-	TRBV7-8	-	TRBJ1-1	CASSVSRIMNTEAFF	TGTGCCAGCAGCGTAAGCAGGATTATGAACACTGAAGCTTTCTTT
TRBD2	TRBV27	-	TRBJ2-7	CASSGSGGGGAFEQYF	TGTGCCAGCAGTGGCAGTGGAGGCGGGGGGGCGTTCGAGCAGTACTTC
-	TRBV30	-	TRBJ1-1	CAWSLQRGAFF	TGTGCCTGGAGCTTACAACGAGGGGCTTTCTTT
TRBD1	TRBV18	-	TRBJ1-5	CASSAQGNQPQHF	TGTGCCAGCTCAGCACAGGGGAATCAGCCCCAGCATTTT
TRBD1	TRBV4-2	-	TRBJ1-2	CASRTHRGRRANYGYTF	TGTGCCAGCAGGACACACAGGGGGCGCCGGGCTAACTATGGCTACACCTTC